Following are 11 T cell receptor beta chains from one sample sequenced in a study of blood T cells in healthy people across ages. A second PCR, run for about 7 to 11 cycles, used a sample-barcoded 5' primer plus a J-beta primer mix. MiXCR, run by TCRdb on the 5' RACE reads, gives a single entry per CDR3 protein. This table holds about 590,000 distinct CDR3 sequences, about 30% found once. Sequencing was carried out using blood. These receptors were taken from a woman of 80 years or more in good health.

This clonotype has a count of ten or more. The chain employs TRBV4-3 and TRBJ1-2; D not certain. This CDR3 spans 13 amino acids. Germline V CDR1 and CDR2: LGHNA, YSLEER. V was clipped by 3 bases and J by 4 bases, with 9 bases between them. The CDR3 here is CASSQQDGYGYTF. The CDR3 DNA follows: TGCGCCAGCAGCCAGCAGGATGGCTATGGCTACACCTTC.

This clonotype was counted at least ten times. The chain couples TRBV15 to TRBJ2-7; D not certain. Germline CDR1 and CDR2: LNHNV and YYDKDF (reference sequence). The CDR3 extends over 13 amino acids. Trimming pared 3 bases from V and 3 bases from J, leaving 9 bases between. CDR3 nucleotides: TGTGCCACCAGCAGTAACTACGACTACGAGCAGTACTTC. Translated: CATSSNYDYEQYF.

The chain has TRBV5-1 and TRBJ2-3; D tentatively reads TRBD1 or TRBD2 (5 bases each). There are 15 residues in the CDR3. Trimming pared 4 bases from V and 2 bases from J, leaving 14 bases between. Germline CDR1 SGHRS, CDR2 YFSETQ. CDR3 sequence (DNA): TGCGCCAGCAGCCAGCGGACATGGGACACAGATACGCAGTATTTT. This codes for CASSQRTWDTDTQYF.

This clonotype has a handful of counts. A much larger clone sits a single nucleotide away, making a read error possible. This chain links TRBV7-2 with TRBJ2-1, with D possibly TRBD2 on 6 matching bases. The J call may not be correct, given that the DNA end is closer to TRBJ2-7. This CDR3 has 15 residues. Germline loops: CDR1 SGHTA, CDR2 FQGNSA. CDR3: CASSPDYGSYNEQYF. CDR3 DNA sequence: TGTGCCAGCAGCCCGGACTATGGGTCCTACAATGAGCAGTACTTC.

This clonotype was counted a few times. A single base separates this from a much larger clone, so it may be a read error. J is TRBJ2-7 and V is TRBV3-1, with a weak D call TRBD2 (5 bases). V lost 1 base to trimming and J lost 7 bases, with 14 bases between them. From germline, CDR1 is LGHDT and CDR2 YNNKEL (reference sequence). The CDR3 runs to 14 residues. CDR3 nucleotides: TGTGCCAGCAGCCAAGGATATAACCGGGATGAGCAGTACTTC. It encodes CASSQGYNRDEQYF.

This clonotype came up many times. This chain joins TRBV2 and TRBJ1-2; 7 nucleotides agree with TRBD1. The CDR3 runs to 14 residues. J gave up 3 bases and V 6 bases, and 7 bases lay outside the gene matches. Germline V lookup: CDR1 SNHLY, CDR2 FYNNEI. The CDR3 region has the DNA TGTGCCAGCAGCGGCAGGGGGACACACTATGGCTACACCTTC. Translation: CASSGRGTHYGYTF.

The J gene is TRBJ2-5, the V gene TRBV20-1; D not certain. From germline, CDR1 is DFQATT and CDR2 SNEGSKA (reference sequence). Deletions cut 6 bases from V and 5 bases from J, with 16 bases between. The CDR3 covers 13 residues. The CDR3 sequence is CSAQDPTGETQYF. In DNA form, the CDR3 reads TGCAGTGCGCAGGACCCGACCGGGGAGACCCAGTACTTC.

Of note for this clonotype: With a much larger clone just one base away, this may be a read error. The chain links TRBV10-3 to TRBJ1-5, with a possible D match to TRBD1 (5 bases). Germline V lookup: CDR1 ENHRY, CDR2 SYGVKD. CDR3 length: 12 residues. The CDR3 sequence is CAISEGTGPRHF. CDR3 coding DNA: TGTGCCATCAGTGAGGGGACGGGGCCCCGGCATTTT.

This chain connects TRBV12-3 or TRBV12-4 to TRBJ1-2; 8 bases align to TRBD1. This CDR3 is built from 15 residues. The junction had 11 bases not matched to a gene; V was cut back by 8 bases and J by 3 bases. The DNA for the CDR3 is TGTGCCAGCGTCCTAAAGGCAGGGGGCGACTATGGCTACACCTTC. Translated, it gives CASVLKAGGDYGYTF.

This clonotype was picked up a small number of times. The J gene is TRBJ1-1, the V gene TRBV6-5; D is possibly TRBD1 (6 bases). Germline V lookup: CDR1 MNHEY, CDR2 SVGAGI. The CDR3 is made up of 14 amino acids. V was clipped by 4 bases and J by 6 bases, with 15 bases between them. The CDR3 bases are TGTGCCAGCAGTTCTGCGGGGGGCGCAGCTGAAGCTTTCTTT. It codes for CASSSAGGAAEAFF.

This clonotype occurred many times. V usage is TRBV7-2 and J usage is TRBJ2-7; D not resolved. CDR3 length equals 14 residues. V was cut by 4 bases and J by 7 bases, with 17 bases left in between. Germline-derived CDR1 and CDR2 are SGHTA and FQGNSA. CDR3 region: CASSSPGLRQEQYF. The DNA for the CDR3 is TGTGCCAGCAGCTCTCCCGGGCTCCGGCAGGAGCAGTACTTC. Full variable domain (outside the CDR3, taken from reference TRBV7-2 and TRBJ2-7): GAGVSQSPSNKVTEKGKDVELRCDPISGHTALYWYRQSLGQGLEFLIYFQGNSAPDKSGLPSDRFSAERTGGSVSTLTIQRTQQEDSAVYLCASSSPGLRQEQYFGPGTRLTVT.